The present entry profiles one T cell receptor beta chain with its context. What it recognizes is unknown. Generated by immunoSEQ multiplex PCR, the TCRdb table keeps only in-frame clones and is missing some. The sample has a few hundred thousand clones; around four fifths are singletons. This specimen comes from a study of cytotoxic CD8 clonotypes in ibrutinib-treated CLL. The overall study: Overall, approximately 25 responses were partial and 2 complete; following median 68 months, approximately 15 patients stayed remitted and approximately 12 progressed. Each sample contained, on average, under 260,000 productive templates and 75,000 to 95,000 productive rearrangements.

Study-wide points: Baseline clonality, above age-matched healthy donor levels, tracked circulating CD8+ T-cell counts.

The V end was cut by 3 bases, the J end by 7 bases, with 11 bases between. This CDR3 has 12 amino acids. Looked up from germline, CDR1 is GTSNPN and CDR2 is SVGIG (reference sequence). This specimen consisted of PBMCs, obtained before ibrutinib treatment. The sequence was obtained from a human donor with chronic lymphocytic leukemia. This chain connects TRBV30 to TRBJ2-3, with D uncertain. This CDR3 reads CAWRVQPNTQYF. CDR3 DNA: TGTGCCTGGAGAGTGCAGCCTAATACGCAGTATTTT.